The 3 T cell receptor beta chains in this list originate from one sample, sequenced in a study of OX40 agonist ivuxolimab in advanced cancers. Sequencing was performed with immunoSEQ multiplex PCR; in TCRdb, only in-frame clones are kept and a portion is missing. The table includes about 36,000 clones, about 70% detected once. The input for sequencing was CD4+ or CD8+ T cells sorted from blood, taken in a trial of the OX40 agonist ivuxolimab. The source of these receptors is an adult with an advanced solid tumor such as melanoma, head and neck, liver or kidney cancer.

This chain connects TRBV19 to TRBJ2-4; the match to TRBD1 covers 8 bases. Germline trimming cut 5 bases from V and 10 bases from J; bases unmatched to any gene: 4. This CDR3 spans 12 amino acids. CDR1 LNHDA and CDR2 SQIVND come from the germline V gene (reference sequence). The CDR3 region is CASSADRGIQYF. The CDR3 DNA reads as TGTGCCAGTAGTGCAGACAGGGGAATTCAGTACTTC.

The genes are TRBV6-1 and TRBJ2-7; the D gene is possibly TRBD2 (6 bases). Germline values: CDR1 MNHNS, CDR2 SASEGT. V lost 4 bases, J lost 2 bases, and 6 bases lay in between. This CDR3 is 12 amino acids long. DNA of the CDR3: TGTGCCAGCAGTGCGGGAGCCTACGAGCAGTACGTC. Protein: CASSAGAYEQYV.

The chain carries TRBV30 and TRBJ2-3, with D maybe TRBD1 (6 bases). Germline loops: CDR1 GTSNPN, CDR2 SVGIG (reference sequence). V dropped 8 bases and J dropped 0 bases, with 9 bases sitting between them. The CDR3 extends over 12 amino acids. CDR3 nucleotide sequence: TGTGCCATACAGGGTAGCACAGATACGCAGTATTTT. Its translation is CAIQGSTDTQYF.